This T cell receptor (beta chain) comes out of a study of shared clonotypes between healthy human individuals. Broader study findings: All-four-donor shared clonotypes had higher generation probabilities than non-shared clonotypes did. Sampling was confined to blood; repertoires within tissues likely differ.

The CDR3 has 15 residues. Germline values: CDR1 SGHTA, CDR2 FQGNSA. V shed 4 bases and J 6 bases; nucleotides not matched to a gene: 9. Concerning this clone: The target antigen is unknown.

TCRdb keeps only in-frame clones here, not all; method: immunoSEQ multiplex PCR. The sample consists of over 300,000 clones, roughly 84% of them appearing once. The sample comprised memory CD8+ T cells sorted from blood. Indicated subset: CD45RO+ cells pooled with CCR7-negative TemRA cells. The origin of this receptor is a man aged 18 to 30 in good health. The chain carries TRBV7-2 and TRBJ2-1; 7 nucleotides match TRBD1. The CDR3 coding sequence is TGTGCCAGCAGCTCCATACGGGACAGCTTCAATGAGCAGTTCTTC. This gives the protein CASSSIRDSFNEQFF.